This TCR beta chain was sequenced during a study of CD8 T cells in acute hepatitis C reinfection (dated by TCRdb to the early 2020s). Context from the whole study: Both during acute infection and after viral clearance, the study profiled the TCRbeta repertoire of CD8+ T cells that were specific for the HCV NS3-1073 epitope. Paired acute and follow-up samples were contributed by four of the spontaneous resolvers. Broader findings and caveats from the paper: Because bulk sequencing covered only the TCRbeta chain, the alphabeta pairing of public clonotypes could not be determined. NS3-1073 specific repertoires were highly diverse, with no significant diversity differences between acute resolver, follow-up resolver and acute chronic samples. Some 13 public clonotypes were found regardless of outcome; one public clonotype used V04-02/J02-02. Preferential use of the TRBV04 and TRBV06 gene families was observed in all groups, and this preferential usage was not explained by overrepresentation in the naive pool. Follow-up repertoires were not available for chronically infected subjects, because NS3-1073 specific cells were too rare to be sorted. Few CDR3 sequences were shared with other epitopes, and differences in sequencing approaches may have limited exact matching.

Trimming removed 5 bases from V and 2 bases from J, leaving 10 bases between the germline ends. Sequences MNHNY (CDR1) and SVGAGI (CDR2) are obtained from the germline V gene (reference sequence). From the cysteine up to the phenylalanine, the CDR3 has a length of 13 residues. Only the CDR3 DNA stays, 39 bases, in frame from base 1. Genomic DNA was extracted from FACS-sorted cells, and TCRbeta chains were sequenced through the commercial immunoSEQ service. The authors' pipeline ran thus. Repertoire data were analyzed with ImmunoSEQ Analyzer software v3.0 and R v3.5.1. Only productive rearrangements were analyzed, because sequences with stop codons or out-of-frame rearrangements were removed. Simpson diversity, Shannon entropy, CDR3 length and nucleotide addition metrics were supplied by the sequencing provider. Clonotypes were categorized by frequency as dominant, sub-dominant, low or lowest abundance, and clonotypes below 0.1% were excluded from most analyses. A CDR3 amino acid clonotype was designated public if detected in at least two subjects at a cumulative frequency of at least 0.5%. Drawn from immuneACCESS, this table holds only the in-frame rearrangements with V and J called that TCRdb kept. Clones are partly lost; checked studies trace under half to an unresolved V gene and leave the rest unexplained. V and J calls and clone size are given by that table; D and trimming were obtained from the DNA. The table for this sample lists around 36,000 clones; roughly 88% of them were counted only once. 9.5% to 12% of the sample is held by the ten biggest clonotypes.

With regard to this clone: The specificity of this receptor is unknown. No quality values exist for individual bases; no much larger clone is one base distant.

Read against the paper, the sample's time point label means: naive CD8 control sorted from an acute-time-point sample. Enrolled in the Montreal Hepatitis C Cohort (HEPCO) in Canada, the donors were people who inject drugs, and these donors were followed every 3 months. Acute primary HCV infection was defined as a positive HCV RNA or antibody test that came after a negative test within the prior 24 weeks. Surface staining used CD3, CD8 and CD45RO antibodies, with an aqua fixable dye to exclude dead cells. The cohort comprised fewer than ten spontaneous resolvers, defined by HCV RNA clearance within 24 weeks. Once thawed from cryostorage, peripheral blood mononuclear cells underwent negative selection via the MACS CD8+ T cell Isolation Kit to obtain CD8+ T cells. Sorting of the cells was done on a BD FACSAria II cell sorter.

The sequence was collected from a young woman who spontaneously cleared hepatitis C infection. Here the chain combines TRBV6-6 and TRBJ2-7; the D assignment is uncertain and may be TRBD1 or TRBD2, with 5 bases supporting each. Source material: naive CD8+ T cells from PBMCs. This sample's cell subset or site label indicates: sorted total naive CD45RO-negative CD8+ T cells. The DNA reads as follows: TGTGCCAGCAGTCCCGGGGCGGCCTACGAGCAGTACTTC. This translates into CASSPGAAYEQYF.